The entry that follows covers one TCR beta chain sequence. The clone's antigen remains unknown. There are no base qualities to consult, and no much larger clone falls within one base. The germline V gene provides CDR1 SQVTM and CDR2 ANQGSEA. Measured from the cysteine to the phenylalanine, the CDR3 is 13 residues long. The sequence is cut down to CDR3 DNA, 39 bases in frame from base 1. V is pared back by 5 bases and J by 4 bases, with 14 bases lying between the germline termini. This sample was taken from a study of shared clonotypes between healthy human individuals (dated by TCRdb to the early 2020s). About the study as a whole: Three men and a couple of women, aged 18 to 49 years, made up the cohort. For each donor, three plates each were used for CD4 naive and CD4 memory, two plates were used for CD8 naive, and one plate was used for CD8 memory. To estimate repertoire size and how much clonotypes are shared between individuals, the study performed deep sequencing of blood TCR repertoires from about five healthy adults. Libraries were prepared and TCR repertoires were sequenced by different laboratories using diverse techniques, in order to increase sequencing depth and limit assay-specific biases. Each donor's leukapheresis produced roughly between about 0.8 and 10 billion PBMCs. Paper-wide results and their limitations: Rarefaction of sorted-subset datasets indicated incomplete sequencing despite the large sequencing depth. Sampling was restricted to blood, and TCR repertoires in tissue are likely to differ from TCR repertoires in blood. The small number of donors limited the genetic and exposure-history diversity represented. When a handful of donors were compared, the shared fraction of clonotypes was around 5% for naive CD4, over 3% for naive CD8, 2% to 2.5% for memory CD4, and 0.35% to 0.5% for memory CD8. Pairwise subsampling led to the expectation that sequencing depth would affect the degree of clonotype sharing among donors. Estimated clonotype richness was generally larger for naive than for memory subsets. Higher generation probabilities were observed for clonotypes shared by all four sorted-subset donors than for non-shared clonotypes.

Using the deep immunoSEQ assay, multiplex PCR amplified TCR CDR3 regions from genomic DNA. For each cell subset, the extracted genomic DNA was distributed evenly across all wells of several immunoSEQ 96-well plates, and each plate served as one replicate. For sorted subsets, approximately 200 ng of genomic DNA, equivalent to 25,000 to 30,000 T cell genomes, went into each replicate PCR. The purified libraries were quantified using a Qubit 3.0 fluorometer, sized with a Bioanalyzer 2100, and then quantified again using the KAPA Library Quantification kit. Each immunoSEQ 96-well plate was sequenced on its own single-read 150-cycle Illumina NextSeq 550 flow cell. The study's processing was this. Because only junctional sequences without quality scores were contained in the immunoSEQ output, filtering matching that applied to full-length reads could not be performed. To assign V/J genes and CDR3, sequences were annotated against IMGT germline references using PyIR, a Python wrapper for IgBLAST v1.9. Reads were removed for weak V/J assignments (E-value above 1e-6), missing CDR3, stop codons, out-of-frame junctions, or ambiguous translated residues. V3J clonotypes were defined as sequences sharing the same inferred V gene, J gene, and CDR3 amino acid sequence. Percentage overlap between repertoires was calculated by dividing the number of shared unique clonotypes by the size of the smaller repertoire. RTK rarefaction, the Chao1 estimator, and Recon v2.1 estimates of unobserved clonotypes were used to assess repertoire richness. For all TCRbeta clonotypes obtained by the gDNA method from a few donors, generation probabilities were computed with OLGA. TCRdb limited this immuneACCESS table to in-frame rearrangements with V and J called. A share of clones is missing; checked studies link under half to unresolved V genes, and the rest is unexplained. That table gives V, J and clone size, and the DNA gave D and trimming. The sample table contains under 1 million clones; only one count was recorded for around 92% of them. Clones ranked in the top ten supply approximately 25% of the sample.

CD8 naive samples consisted of CD45RO-negative cells that were positively selected for CCR7, yielding a CD45RA+CCR7+ population without TemRA cells. The donors were healthy, HIV-negative adults with no recently reported acute infections or vaccinations. Only Caucasian adults living in Nashville, Tennessee, USA were represented among the donors. Blood was collected by leukapheresis, and PBMCs were isolated by Ficoll-Histopaque density gradient centrifugation and then cryopreserved in liquid nitrogen vapor phase. Analytical flow cytometry was used to check the purity and quantity of each magnetically sorted T cell population. Genomic DNA was isolated from each sorted fraction and quantified by UV absorbance on a Nanodrop 2000c.

Material for sequencing was naive CD8+ T cells sorted from blood. This specimen's cell subset or site label, per the study, means: CD45RA+CCR7+. This receptor chain uses TRBV29-1 and TRBJ1-1; TRBD1 could be the D gene, as 5 bases match. The TCR was taken from a man between 25 and 39 years old in good health. The CDR3 sequence is CSVWGTQGTEAFF. DNA sequence: TGCAGCGTTTGGGGGACTCAAGGCACTGAAGCTTTCTTT.